This record concerns one T cell receptor (beta chain) sequence. Its antigen is not known. Donors sampled were nominally healthy, though unrecorded immune exposures were likely. The record originates from a study of cytomegalovirus exposure and HLA in healthy donors. Use of 60 Vbeta and 13 Jbeta primers characterized the PCR. Profiling relied on immunoSEQ multiplex PCR, and the TCRdb table lists in-frame clones only, not all of them. Of roughly 100,000 clones in the sample, roughly four fifths are singletons; the top ten hold roughly 3.6%. Whole-study findings and limits: The authors considered a cluster of highly shared sequence variants likely to be a sequencing artifact. Most of the TCR beta V segments (in an earlier analysis) were productive either about 87% or about 30% of the time.

V was shortened by 1 base and J by 6 bases, with 4 bases between the two germline ends. CDR1 is MGHDK, CDR2 SYGVNS, per germline. This CDR3 spans 13 amino acids. This TCR was sampled from a man between 35 and 55 years old in good health and CMV-seronegative. V usage is TRBV25-1 and J usage is TRBJ1-6; D is ambiguous. Sequencing input: PBMCs. This CDR3 reads CASSEFFNSPLHF. CDR3 in DNA: TGTGCCAGCAGTGAATTCTTTAATTCACCCCTCCACTTT.